This entry features one TCR beta chain sequence. Its antigen is as yet unknown. There are 12 residues in the CDR3. CDR1 is SQVTM, CDR2 ANQGSEA, per germline. V was shortened by 5 bases and J by 2 bases, with 9 bases between the two germline ends. This record comes from a study of cytomegalovirus exposure and HLA in healthy donors. Study background: Sequencing of 150 million to 200 million T cells in an earlier analysis found approximately 120 million unique TCR beta sequences. Study-level points and caveats: There were 150 to 200 TCR beta chains listed as cytomegalovirus-associated. DRB1 had the most TCR associations and HLA-C the fewest, a later analysis found, with rates varying by HLA locus. The authors considered a cluster of highly shared sequence variants likely to be a sequencing artifact.

13 Jbeta primers and 60 Vbeta primers were used for the PCR. The method was immunoSEQ multiplex PCR; TCRdb's version includes in-frame clones alone and lacks a portion of them. The repertoire consists of 150,000 or so clones, with about 80% occurring once and the leading ten covering about 1.6%. This TCR was sampled from a man aged 35-49 years in good health and CMV-seronegative. The source material was PBMCs. This chain connects TRBV29-1 to TRBJ2-5; no clear D gene. The DNA of the CDR3 is TGCAGCGTTAAGGCCGGGCAAGAGACCCAGTACTTC. This gives the protein CSVKAGQETQYF.